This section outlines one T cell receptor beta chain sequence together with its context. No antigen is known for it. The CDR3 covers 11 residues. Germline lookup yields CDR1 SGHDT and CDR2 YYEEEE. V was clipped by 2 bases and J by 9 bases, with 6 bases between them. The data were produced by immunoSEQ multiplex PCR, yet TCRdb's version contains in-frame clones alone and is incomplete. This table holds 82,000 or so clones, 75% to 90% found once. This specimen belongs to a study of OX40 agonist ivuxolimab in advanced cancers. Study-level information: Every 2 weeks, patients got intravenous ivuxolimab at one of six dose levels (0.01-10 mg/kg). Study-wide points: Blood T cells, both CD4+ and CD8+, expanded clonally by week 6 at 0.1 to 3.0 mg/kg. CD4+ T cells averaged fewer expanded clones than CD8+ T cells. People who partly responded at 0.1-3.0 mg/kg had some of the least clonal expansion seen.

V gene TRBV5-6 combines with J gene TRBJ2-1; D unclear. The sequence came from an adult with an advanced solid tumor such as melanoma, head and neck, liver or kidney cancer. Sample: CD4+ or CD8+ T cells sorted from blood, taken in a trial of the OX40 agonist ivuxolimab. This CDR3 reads CASSLGGEQFF. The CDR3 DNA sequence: TGTGCCAGCAGCTTAGGCGGTGAGCAGTTCTTC. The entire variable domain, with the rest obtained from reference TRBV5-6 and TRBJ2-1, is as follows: DAGVTQSPTHLIKTRGQQVTLRCSPKSGHDTVSWYQQALGQGPQFIFQYYEEEERQRGNFPDRFSGHQFPNYSSELNVNALLLGDSALYLCASSLGGEQFFGPGTRLTVL.